This TCR beta chain was retrieved from a study of breast tumors, draining lymph nodes, adjacent tissues. J gave up 0 bases and V 5 bases, and 8 bases lay outside the gene matches. The CDR3 is made up of 16 amino acids. Germline-derived CDR1 and CDR2 are SGHTA and FQGNSA. TCRdb reprocessed the multiplex PCR reads via MiXCR and lists one record per CDR3 protein. The sample records 20,000 to 25,000 distinct CDR3 sequences, almost 70% being singletons. Study-wide findings and caveats: Tumors had less TCR diversity than lymph nodes, more than nontumor tissue. That most tumor T cells come from lymph nodes remained unproven. The data were judged consistent with most tumor T cells coming from lymph node and expanding in tumor. Compared with basal-like, luminal-like tumors shared significantly more repertoire with nontumor tissue.

About this clonotype itself: The antigen is undetermined.

The clonotype originates from a female donor with breast cancer. Some clones in this sample may be carry-over from other donors' samples. The chain links TRBV7-2 to TRBJ2-7; 9 bases fit TRBD2. Sequencing was done on a sample of tumor-adjacent breast tissue. The CDR3 nucleotides are TGTGCCAGCAGCCTCGACGCGGGGGGGACCTCCTACGAGCAGTACTTC. Translation: CASSLDAGGTSYEQYF.